What follows describes a single TCR beta chain. TCRdb keeps only in-frame clones here, not all; method: immunoSEQ multiplex PCR. Altogether 350,000 to 500,000 clones are present, about 90% being singletons, with the ten largest covering 0.7% to 1%. These data are taken from a study of blood T cell repertoires in COVID-19. Turning to the study itself: Italy, Spain and the United States were the sources of the convalescent and acute COVID-19 samples. Nucleic acid was either cDNA or gDNA, and it came from T cells, B-cell-depleted T cells, or PBMCs.

Per germline, CDR1 SGHDT and CDR2 YYEEEE. The CDR3 runs to 13 residues. The ends lost 5 bases at V and 8 bases at J; junction bases unmatched: 9. This chain uses TRBV5-6 with TRBJ1-1; 7 bases agree with TRBD1. Sequencing used peripheral blood. The TCR sequence derives from a man aged 18 to 35 with COVID-19, enrolled during active disease. The CDR3 region is CASSYAGTVEAFF. The CDR3 DNA follows: TGTGCCAGCAGTTATGCCGGGACAGTAGAAGCTTTCTTT.